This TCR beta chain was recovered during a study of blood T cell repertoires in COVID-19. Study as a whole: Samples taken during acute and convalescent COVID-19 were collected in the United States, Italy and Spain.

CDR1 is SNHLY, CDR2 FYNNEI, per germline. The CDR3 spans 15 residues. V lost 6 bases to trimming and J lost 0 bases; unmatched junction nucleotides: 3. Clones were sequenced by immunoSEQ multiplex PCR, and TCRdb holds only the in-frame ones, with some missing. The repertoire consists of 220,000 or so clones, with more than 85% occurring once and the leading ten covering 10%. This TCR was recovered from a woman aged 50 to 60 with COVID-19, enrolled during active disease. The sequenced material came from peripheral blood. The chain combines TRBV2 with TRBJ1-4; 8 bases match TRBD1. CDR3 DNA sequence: TGTGCCAGCAGCGAGACAGGGGCAACTAATGAAAAACTGTTTTTT. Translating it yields CASSETGATNEKLFF. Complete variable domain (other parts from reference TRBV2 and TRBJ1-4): EPEVTQTPSHQVTQMGQEVILRCVPISNHLYFYWYRQILGQKVEFLVSFYNNEISEKSEIFDDQFSVERPDGSNFTLKIRSTKLEDSAMYFCASSETGATNEKLFFGSGTQLSVL.